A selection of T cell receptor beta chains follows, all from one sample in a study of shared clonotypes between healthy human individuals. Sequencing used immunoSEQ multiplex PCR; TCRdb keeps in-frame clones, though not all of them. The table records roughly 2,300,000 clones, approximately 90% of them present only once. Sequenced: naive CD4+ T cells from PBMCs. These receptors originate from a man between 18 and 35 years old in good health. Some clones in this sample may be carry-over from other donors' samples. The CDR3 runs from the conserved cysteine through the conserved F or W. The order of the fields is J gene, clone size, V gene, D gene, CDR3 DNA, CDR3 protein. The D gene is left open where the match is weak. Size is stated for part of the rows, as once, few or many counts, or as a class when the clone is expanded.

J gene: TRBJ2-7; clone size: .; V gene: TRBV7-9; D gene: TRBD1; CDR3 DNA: TGTGCCAGCAGCTTAGCGACAGGGCTCGACGAGCAGTACTTC; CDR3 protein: CASSLATGLDEQYF
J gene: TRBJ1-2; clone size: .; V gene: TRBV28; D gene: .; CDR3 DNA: TGTGCCAGCAGTCTCGACCCGGACTATGGCTACACCTTC; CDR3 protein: CASSLDPDYGYTF
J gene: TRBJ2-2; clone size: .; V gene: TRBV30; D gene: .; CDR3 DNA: TGTGCCTGGAGTTTTAGAGGGGGCGGGGAGCTGTTTTTT; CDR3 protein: CAWSFRGGGELFF
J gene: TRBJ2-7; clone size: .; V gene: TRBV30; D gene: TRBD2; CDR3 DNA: TGTGCCTGGGGCCGGCAGCGGGACTCCTACGAGCAGTACTTC; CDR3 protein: CAWGRQRDSYEQYF
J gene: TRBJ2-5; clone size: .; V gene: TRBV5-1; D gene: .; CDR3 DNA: TGCGCCAGCAGCTCGACAGGACAAGAGACCCAGTACTTC; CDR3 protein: CASSSTGQETQYF
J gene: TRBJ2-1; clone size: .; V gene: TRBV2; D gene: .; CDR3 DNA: TGTGCCAGCAGTGAACGGTGGTACAATGAGCAGTTCTTC; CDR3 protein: CASSERWYNEQFF
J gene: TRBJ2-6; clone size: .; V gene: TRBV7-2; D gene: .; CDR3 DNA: TGTGCCAGCAGCTTAGGCCCACGAGGGTATGGGGCCAACGTCCTGACTTTC; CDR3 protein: CASSLGPRGYGANVLTF
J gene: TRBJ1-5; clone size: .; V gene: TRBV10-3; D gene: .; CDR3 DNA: TGTGCCATCAACCAAGGACAGCGGGATCAGCCCCAGCATTTT; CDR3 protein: CAINQGQRDQPQHF
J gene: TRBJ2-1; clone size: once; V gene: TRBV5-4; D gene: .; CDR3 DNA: TGTGCCAGCAGCCGACGGGAATTCTACAATGAGCAGTTCTTC; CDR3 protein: CASSRREFYNEQFF
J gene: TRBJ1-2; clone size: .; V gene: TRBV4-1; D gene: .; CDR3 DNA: TGCGCCAGCAGCCAAGAAGGACGGCGACTCTTTAACTATGGCTACACCTTC; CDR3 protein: CASSQEGRRLFNYGYTF
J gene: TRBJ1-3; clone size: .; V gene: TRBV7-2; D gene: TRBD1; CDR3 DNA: TGTGCCAGCAGCTTAGTTAGACAGGGGGCGGTAGGTGGAAACACCATATATTTT; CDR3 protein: CASSLVRQGAVGGNTIYF
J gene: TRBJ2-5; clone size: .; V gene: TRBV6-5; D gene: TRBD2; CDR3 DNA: TGTGCCAGCAGGACCGGGGGGAAAGAGACCCAGTACTTC; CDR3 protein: CASRTGGKETQYF
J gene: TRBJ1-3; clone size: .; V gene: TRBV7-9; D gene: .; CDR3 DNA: TGTGCCAGCAGCTTAGGTCCGGTCCAGGGGTCTGTCTCTGGAAACACCATATATTTT; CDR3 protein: CASSLGPVQGSVSGNTIYF
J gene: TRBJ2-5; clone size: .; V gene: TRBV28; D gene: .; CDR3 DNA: TGTGCCAGCATGACAGAGGTCCAAGAGACCCAGTACTTC; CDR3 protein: CASMTEVQETQYF
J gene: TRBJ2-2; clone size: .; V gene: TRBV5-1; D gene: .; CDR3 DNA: TGCGCCAGCAGCCGAGGGCGGCAGGAGGAGGCCGGGGAGCTGTTTTTT; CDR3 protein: CASSRGRQEEAGELFF
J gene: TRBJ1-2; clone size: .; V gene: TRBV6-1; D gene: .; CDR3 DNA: TGTGCCAGCAGTGAGCGTGGCTACACCTTC; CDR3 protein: CASSERGYTF
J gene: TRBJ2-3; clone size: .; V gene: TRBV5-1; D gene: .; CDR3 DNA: TGCGCCAGCAGCTTGGCAAGCGGTTCTAGAGATACGCAGTATTTT; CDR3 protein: CASSLASGSRDTQYF
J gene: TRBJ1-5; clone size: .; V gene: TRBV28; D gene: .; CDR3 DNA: TGTGCCAGCAGTTTGCATGGAAGGGGGGATAGCAATCAGCCCCAGCATTTT; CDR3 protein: CASSLHGRGDSNQPQHF
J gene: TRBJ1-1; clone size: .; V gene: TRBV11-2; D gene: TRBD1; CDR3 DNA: TGTGCCAGCAGCTTAGTTAGGGGGCTTGGGAACACTGAAGCTTTCTTT; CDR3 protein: CASSLVRGLGNTEAFF
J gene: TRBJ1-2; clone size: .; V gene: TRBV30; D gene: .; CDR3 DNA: TGTGCCTGGAGTCGCCCAGTTAACTATGGCTACACCTTC; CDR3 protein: CAWSRPVNYGYTF
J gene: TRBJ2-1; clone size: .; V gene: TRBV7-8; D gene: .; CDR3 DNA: TGTGCCAGCAGCTCAGTAGGGGGAGGGCCCGGTGAGCAGTTCTTC; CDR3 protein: CASSSVGGGPGEQFF
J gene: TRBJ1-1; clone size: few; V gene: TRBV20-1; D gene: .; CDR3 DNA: TGCAGTGCTAGAGGAGGGGAAGAAGCTTTCTTT; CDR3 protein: CSARGGEEAFF
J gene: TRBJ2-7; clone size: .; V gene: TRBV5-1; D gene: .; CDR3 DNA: TGCGCCAGCAGCGTTAACCCGGGGACAACCTACGAGCAGTACTTC; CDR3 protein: CASSVNPGTTYEQYF
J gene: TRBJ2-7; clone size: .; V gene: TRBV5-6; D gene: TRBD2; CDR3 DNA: TGTGCCAGCAGCTTGGCCGCGGGAGCGGGATCTTACGAGCAGTACTTC; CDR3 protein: CASSLAAGAGSYEQYF
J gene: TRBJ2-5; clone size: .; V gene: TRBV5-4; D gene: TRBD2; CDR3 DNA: TGTGCCAGCAGCTCCGAGGGGCGGGGGGGACAAGAGACCCAGTACTTC; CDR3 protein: CASSSEGRGGQETQYF
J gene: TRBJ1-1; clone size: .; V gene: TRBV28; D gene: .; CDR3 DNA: TGTGCCAGCAGCCTAACAGGGTTCCGGAACACTGAAGCTTTCTTT; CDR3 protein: CASSLTGFRNTEAFF
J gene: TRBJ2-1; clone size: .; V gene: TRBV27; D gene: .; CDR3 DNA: TGTGCCAGCAGTCCACCCACATCTGGTCCCAATGAGCAGTTCTTC; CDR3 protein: CASSPPTSGPNEQFF
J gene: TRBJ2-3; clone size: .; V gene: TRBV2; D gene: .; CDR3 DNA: TGTGCCAGGAACACCGGGACGGCGCCAGGTACGCAGTATTTT; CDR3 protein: CARNTGTAPGTQYF
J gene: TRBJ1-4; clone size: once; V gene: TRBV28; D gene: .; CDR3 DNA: TGTGCCAGCAGTTCACGAGGTCTCGGGGGAGTTAATGAAAAACTGTTTTTT; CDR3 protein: CASSSRGLGGVNEKLFF
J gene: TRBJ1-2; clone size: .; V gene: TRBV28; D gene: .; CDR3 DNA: TGTGCCAGCAGTTTAAGGACAACAGCCTATGGCTACACCTTC; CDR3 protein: CASSLRTTAYGYTF
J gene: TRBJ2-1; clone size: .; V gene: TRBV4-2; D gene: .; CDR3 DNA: TGTGCCAGCAGCCAACGTTTGGCTTACAATGAGCAGTTCTTC; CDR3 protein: CASSQRLAYNEQFF
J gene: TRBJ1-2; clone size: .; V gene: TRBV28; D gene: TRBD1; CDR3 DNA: TGTGCCAGCAAATCCCCAGGGGGCTTCTATGGCTACACCTTC; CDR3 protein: CASKSPGGFYGYTF
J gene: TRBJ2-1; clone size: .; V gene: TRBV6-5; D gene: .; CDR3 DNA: TGTGCCAGCAGTTACTACACATCCGGATACAATGAGCAGTTCTTC; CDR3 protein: CASSYYTSGYNEQFF
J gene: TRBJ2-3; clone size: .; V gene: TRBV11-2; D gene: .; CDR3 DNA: TGTGCCAGCAGCTCGCGCCGGGTCCCCGGGACAGATACGCAGTATTTT; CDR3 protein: CASSSRRVPGTDTQYF
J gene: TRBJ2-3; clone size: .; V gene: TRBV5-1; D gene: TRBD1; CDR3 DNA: TGCGCCAGCAGCTTGGGAGGGACAGAGATCACAGATACGCAGTATTTT; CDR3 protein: CASSLGGTEITDTQYF
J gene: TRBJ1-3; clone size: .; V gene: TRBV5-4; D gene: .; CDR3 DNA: TGTGCCAGCAGCTCCACAGACTCTGGAAACACCATATATTTT; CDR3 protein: CASSSTDSGNTIYF
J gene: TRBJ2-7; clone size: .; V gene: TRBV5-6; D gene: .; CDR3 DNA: TGTGCCAGCAACTTACTAACCGAAATAAACAGAGACTACGAGCAGTACTTC; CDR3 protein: CASNLLTEINRDYEQYF
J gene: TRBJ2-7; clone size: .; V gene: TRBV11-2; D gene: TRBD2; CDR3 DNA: TGTGCCAGCAGGTCCCTGGCGGGCGGGAGGGGGTCCGAGCAGTACTTC; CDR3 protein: CASRSLAGGRGSEQYF
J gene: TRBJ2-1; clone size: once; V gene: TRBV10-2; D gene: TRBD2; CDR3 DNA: TGCGCCAGCAGCACTAGCGGGAGTAATGAGCAGTTCTTC; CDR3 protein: CASSTSGSNEQFF